Sequencing of this T cell receptor (beta chain) was carried out in a study of T-cell memory formation after mild COVID-19. From germline, CDR1 is DFQATT and CDR2 SNEGSKA (reference sequence). V lost 7 bases to trimming and J lost 1 base, with 22 bases between them. This CDR3 region has 16 residues. With constant-segment primers, 5'RACE yielded cDNA libraries of TCR alpha and TCR beta that carried sample barcodes and UMIs. TCRdb processed the 5' RACE reads anew with MiXCR; each CDR3 protein has one entry. The sample includes some 600,000 distinct CDR3 sequences, 17% of them seen just once. General study points: While clones contracting from day 15 to 85 were balanced between CD4 and CD8, later expanders leaned CD4+. CM and EM subsets held most contracting CD4+ clones; EMRA held CD8+ ones.

About this clonotype: Its antigen is currently unknown.

The sequence was collected from an adult woman who had mild COVID-19 (a few samples of this study predate the infection). Cell type and time point are not known. The J gene is TRBJ1-1, the V gene TRBV20-1; perhaps TRBD1 as D (6 bases). The material sequenced was PBMCs or a T cell subset sorted from them (not recorded which). The CDR3 sequence: CSVRTVHLQTNTEAFF. The CDR3 nucleotides are TGCAGTGTCCGGACAGTTCACCTTCAGACGAACACTGAAGCTTTCTTT.